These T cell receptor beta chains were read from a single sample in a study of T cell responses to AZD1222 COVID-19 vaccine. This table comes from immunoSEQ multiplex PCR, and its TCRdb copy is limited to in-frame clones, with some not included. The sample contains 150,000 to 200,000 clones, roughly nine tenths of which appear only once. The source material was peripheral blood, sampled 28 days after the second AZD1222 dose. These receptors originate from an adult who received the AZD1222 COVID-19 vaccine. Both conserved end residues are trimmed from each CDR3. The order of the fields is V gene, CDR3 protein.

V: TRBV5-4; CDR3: ASSQTGGYYEQY
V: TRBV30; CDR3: AWSGVDRRLYGYT
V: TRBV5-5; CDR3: ASSLHYKDIDYGYT
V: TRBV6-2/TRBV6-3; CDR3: ASSSPGPKDQPQH
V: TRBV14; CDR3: ASSQTAGSNSPLH
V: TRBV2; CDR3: ASSEDSRAGGYT
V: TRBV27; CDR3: ASSGPLGVSYNEQF
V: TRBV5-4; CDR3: ASGDRHSYNSPLH
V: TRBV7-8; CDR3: ASSLWTSGGASNTQY
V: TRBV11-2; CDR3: ASSLVGQGLRQF
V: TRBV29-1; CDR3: SVVHMNTEAF
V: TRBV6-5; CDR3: ASSYSNRGGSPLH
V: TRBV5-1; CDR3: ASSPGTSSNYGYT
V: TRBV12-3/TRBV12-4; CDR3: ASSGDLGYGYT
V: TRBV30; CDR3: AWSVPPRTDSPLH
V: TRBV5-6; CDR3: ASSLTGLGTGELF
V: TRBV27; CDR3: ASRTGAGNQPQH
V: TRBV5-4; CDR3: ASSTIRDRGYEQY
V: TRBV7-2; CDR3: ASSSGPGRHQETQY
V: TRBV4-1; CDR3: ASSQSGTGVYGYT
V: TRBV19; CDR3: ASSISGEAETQY
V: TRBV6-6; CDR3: ASLRGGSGNTIY
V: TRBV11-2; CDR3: ASSLGYRNTEAF
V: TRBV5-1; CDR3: ASSPSPTSSVEQF
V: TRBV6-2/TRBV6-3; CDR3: ASSTSGRRGALPDTQY
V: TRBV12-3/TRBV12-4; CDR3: ASSLNSDYEQY
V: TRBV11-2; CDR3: ASSPKGLAGVGYNEQF
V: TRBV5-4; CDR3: ASSQPGQGAASKNIQY
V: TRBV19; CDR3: ASSINPRTGAEAF
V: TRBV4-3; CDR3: ASSPLGQANTEAF
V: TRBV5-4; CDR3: ASSLGGGGTYNEQF
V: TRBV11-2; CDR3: ASSLFRDTQY
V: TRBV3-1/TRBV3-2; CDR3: ASSPWTQTTGELF
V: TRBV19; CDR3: ASSIVKTGKNEQY
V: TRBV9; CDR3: ASSSRTGTGSDTQY